Given below is one T cell receptor beta chain in context. Its matching antigen is unknown. This specimen comes from a study of T cell responses to AZD1222 COVID-19 vaccine. The study, taken as a whole, reports: Baseline seropositivity characterized only a handful of AZD1222 recipients. Females outnumbered males among donors, who were mostly white British; clonal diversity was possibly underestimated.

V was cut by 3 bases and J by 3 bases, with 12 bases left in between. The germline gives CDR1 SGHDT, CDR2 YYEEEE. This CDR3 region has 14 residues. Sequencing used immunoSEQ multiplex PCR; TCRdb keeps in-frame clones, though not all of them. The sample has 130,000 or so clones, more than 90% seen once. The V call is TRBV5-6, the J call TRBJ1-2, with D possibly TRBD1 on 5 matching bases. The source is an adult in good health. Here the sequenced sample was peripheral blood, taken on day 0 of AZD1222 vaccination. CDR3 nucleotide sequence: TGTGCCAGCAGCTGGAGGCGGGGGTACTATGGCTACACCTTC. Translation: CASSWRRGYYGYTF. Using reference TRBV5-6 and TRBJ1-2 for the parts outside the CDR3, the full variable domain is DAGVTQSPTHLIKTRGQQVTLRCSPKSGHDTVSWYQQALGQGPQFIFQYYEEEERQRGNFPDRFSGHQFPNYSSELNVNALLLGDSALYLCASSWRRGYYGYTFGSGTRLTVV.